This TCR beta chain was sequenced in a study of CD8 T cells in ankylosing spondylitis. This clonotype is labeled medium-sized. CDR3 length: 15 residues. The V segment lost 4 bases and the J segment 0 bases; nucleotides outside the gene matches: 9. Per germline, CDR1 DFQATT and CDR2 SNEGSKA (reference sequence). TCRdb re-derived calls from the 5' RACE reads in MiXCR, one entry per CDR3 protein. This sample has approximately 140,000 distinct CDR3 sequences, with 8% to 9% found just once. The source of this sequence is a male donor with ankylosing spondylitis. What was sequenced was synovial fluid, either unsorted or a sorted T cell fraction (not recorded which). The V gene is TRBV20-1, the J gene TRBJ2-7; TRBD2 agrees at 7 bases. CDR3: CSATDLAESSYEQYF. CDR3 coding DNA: TGCAGTGCTACCGATCTAGCGGAAAGCTCCTACGAGCAGTACTTC.